This TCR beta chain was obtained from a study of blood T cell repertoires in COVID-19. The CDR3 covers 15 residues. V was pared by 5 bases and J by 0 bases, with 7 bases of the junction left unmatched. Germline assignment: CDR1 MNHEY and CDR2 SVGAGI. Only in-frame clones appear in the TCRdb table, and some are missing; sequencing was by immunoSEQ multiplex PCR. Of about 69,000 clones in the sample, around 85% were seen once. The sequencing sample was made of peripheral blood. V and J are TRBV6-5 and TRBJ2-7; 7 bases map to TRBD2. The sequence derives from a man aged 35 to 55 with COVID-19, enrolled during active disease. As DNA, the CDR3 is TGTGCCAGCAGTCAGGACGGGGGGAGCTCCTACGAGCAGTACTTC. Its protein product is CASSQDGGSSYEQYF.